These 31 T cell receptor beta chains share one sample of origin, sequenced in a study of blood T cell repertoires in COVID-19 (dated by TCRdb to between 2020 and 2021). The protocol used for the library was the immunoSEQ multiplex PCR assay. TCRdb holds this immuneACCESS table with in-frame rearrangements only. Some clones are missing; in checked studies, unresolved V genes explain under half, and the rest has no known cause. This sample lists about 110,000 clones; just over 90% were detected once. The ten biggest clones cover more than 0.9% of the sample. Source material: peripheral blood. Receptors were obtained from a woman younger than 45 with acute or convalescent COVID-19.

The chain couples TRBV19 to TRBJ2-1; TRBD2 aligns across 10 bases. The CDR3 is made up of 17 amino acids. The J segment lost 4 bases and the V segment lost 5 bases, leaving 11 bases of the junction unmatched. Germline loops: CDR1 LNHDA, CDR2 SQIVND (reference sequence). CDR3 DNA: TGTGCCAGTAGTCTACGTCCGGGACTAGCGATTTACAATGAGCAGTTCTTC. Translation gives CASSLRPGLAIYNEQFF.

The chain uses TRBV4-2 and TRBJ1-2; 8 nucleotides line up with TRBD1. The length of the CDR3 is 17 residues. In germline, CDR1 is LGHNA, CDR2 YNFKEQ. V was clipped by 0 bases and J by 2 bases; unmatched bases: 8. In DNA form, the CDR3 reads TGTGCCAGCAGCCAAGAGACAGGGGCCCTGGGGAACTATGGCTACACCTTC. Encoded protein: CASSQETGALGNYGYTF.

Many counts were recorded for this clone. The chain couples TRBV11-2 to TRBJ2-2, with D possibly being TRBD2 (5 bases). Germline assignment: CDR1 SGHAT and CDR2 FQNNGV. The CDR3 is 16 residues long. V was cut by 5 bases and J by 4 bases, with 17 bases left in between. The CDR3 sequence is CASSRRVSRGTGELFF. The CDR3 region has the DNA TGTGCCAGCAGCCGACGTGTATCTCGGGGCACCGGGGAGCTGTTTTTT.

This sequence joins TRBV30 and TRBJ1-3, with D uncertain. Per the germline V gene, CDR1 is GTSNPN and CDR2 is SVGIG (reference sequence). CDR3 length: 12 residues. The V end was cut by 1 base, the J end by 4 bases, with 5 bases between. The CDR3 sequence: CAWSGVGNTIYF. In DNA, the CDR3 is TGTGCCTGGAGTGGCGTCGGAAACACCATATATTTT.

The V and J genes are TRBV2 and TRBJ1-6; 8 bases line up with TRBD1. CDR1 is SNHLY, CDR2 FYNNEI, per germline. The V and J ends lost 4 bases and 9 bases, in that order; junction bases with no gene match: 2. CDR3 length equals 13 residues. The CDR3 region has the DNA TGTGCCAGCAGTGGACAGGGGCGTTCACCCCTCCACTTT. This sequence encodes CASSGQGRSPLHF.

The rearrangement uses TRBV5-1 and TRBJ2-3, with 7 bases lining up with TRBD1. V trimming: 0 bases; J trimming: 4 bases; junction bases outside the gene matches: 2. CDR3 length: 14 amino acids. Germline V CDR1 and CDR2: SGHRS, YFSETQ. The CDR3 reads CASSLGQGSDTQYF. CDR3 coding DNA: TGCGCCAGCAGCTTGGGACAGGGCTCAGATACGCAGTATTTT.

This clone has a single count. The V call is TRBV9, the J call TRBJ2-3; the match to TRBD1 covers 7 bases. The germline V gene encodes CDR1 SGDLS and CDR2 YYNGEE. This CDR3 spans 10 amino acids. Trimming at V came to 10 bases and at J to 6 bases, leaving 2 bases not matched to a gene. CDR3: CAPRGDTQYF. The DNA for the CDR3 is TGTGCCCCCAGGGGGGATACGCAGTATTTT. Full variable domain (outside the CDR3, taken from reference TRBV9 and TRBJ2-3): DSGVTQTPKHLITATGQRVTLRCSPRSGDLSVYWYQQSLDQGLQFLIQYYNGEERAKGNILERFSAQQFPDLHSELNLSSLELGDSALYFCAPRGDTQYFGPGTRLTVL.

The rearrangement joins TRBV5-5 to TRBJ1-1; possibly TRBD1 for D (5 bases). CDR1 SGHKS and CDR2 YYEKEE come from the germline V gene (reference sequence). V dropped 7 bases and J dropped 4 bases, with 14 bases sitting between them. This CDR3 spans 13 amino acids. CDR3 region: CASGAGFPTEAFF. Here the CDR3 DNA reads TGTGCCAGCGGGGCGGGGTTCCCCACTGAAGCTTTCTTT.

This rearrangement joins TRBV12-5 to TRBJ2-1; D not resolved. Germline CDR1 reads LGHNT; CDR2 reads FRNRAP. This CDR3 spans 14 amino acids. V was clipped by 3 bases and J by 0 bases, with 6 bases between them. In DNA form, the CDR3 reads TGTGCTAGTGGTTTCCGTATCTCCTACAATGAGCAGTTCTTC. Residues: CASGFRISYNEQFF.

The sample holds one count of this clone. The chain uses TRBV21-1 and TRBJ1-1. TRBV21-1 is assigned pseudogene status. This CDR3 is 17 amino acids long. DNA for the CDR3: TGTGCCAGCAGCAAGTCCGGGACGCGCGGGATGAACACTGAAGCTTTCTTT. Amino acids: CASSKSGTRGMNTEAFF.

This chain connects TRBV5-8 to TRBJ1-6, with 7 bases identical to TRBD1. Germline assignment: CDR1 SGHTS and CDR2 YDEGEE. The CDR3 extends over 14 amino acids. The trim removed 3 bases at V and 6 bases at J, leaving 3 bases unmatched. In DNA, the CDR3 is TGTGCCAGCAGCTACGACAGGGTTAATTCACCCCTCCACTTT. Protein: CASSYDRVNSPLHF.

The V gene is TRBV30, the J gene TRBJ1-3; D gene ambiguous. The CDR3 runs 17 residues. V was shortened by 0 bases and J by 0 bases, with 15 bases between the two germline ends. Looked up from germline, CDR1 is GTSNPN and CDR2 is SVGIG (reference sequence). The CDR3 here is CAWSVLGGLSSGNTIYF. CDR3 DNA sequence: TGTGCCTGGAGTGTACTGGGCGGACTGAGCTCTGGAAACACCATATATTTT.

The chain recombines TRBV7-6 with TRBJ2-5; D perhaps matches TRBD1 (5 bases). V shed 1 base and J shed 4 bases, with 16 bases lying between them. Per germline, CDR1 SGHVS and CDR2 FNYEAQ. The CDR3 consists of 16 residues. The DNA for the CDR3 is TGTGCCAGCAGCTTAGTTGTATCAGGGTTGCGAGAGACCCAGTACTTC. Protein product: CASSLVVSGLRETQYF.

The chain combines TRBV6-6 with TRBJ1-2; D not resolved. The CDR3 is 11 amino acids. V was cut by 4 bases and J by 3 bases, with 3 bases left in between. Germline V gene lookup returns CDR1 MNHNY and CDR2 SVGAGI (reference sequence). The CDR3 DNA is TGTGCCAGCAGTTCAGACTATGGCTACACCTTC. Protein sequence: CASSSDYGYTF.

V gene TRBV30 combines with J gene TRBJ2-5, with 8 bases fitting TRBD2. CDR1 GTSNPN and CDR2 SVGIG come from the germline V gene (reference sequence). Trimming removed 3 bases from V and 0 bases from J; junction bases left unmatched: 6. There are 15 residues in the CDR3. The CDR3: CAWRASGGNQETQYF. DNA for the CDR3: TGTGCCTGGAGAGCAAGCGGGGGCAACCAAGAGACCCAGTACTTC. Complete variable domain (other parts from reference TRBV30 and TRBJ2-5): SQTIHQWPATLVQPVGSPLSLECTVEGTSNPNLYWYRQAAGRGLQLLFYSVGIGQISSEVPQNLSASRPQDRQFILSSKKLLLSDSGFYLCAWRASGGNQETQYFGPGTRLLVL.

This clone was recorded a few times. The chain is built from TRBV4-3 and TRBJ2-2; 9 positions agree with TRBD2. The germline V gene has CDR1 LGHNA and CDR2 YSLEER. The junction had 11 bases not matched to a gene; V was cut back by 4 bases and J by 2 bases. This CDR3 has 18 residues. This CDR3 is CASSLSPGLAVNTGELFF. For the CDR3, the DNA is TGCGCCAGCAGCCTTTCCCCGGGACTAGCAGTTAACACCGGGGAGCTGTTTTTT.

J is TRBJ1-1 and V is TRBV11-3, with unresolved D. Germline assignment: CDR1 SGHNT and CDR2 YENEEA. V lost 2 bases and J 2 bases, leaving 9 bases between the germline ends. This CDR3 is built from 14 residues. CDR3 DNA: TGTGCCAGCAGCTTAATCAGGCGCAACACTGAAGCTTTCTTT. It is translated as CASSLIRRNTEAFF.

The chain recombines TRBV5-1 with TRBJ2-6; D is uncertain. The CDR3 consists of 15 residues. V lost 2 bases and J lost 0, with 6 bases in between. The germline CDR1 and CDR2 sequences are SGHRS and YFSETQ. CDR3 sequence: CASSLQNSGANVLTF. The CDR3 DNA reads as TGCGCCAGCAGCTTACAGAACTCTGGGGCCAACGTCCTGACTTTC.

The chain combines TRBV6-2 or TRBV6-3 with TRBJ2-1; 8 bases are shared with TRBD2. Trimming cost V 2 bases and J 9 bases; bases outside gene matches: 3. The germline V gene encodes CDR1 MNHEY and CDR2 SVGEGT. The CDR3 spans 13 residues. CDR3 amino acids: CASSYGAGAEQFF. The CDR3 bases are TGTGCCAGCAGTTACGGAGCGGGAGCTGAGCAGTTCTTC.

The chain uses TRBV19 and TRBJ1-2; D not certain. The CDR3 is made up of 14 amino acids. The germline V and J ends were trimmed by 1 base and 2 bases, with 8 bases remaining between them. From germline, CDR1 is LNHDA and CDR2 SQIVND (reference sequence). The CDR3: CASSIGTQNYGYTF. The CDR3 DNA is TGTGCCAGTAGTATAGGCACCCAGAACTATGGCTACACCTTC. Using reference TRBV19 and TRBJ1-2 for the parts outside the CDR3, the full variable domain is DGGITQSPKYLFRKEGQNVTLSCEQNLNHDAMYWYRQDPGQGLRLIYYSQIVNDFQKGDIAEGYSVSREKKESFPLTVTSAQKNPTAFYLCASSIGTQNYGYTFGSGTRLTVV.

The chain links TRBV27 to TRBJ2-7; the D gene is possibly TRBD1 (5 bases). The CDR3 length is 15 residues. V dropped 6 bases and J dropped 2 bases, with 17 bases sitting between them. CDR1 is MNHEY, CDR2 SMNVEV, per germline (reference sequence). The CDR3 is CASRGAIIPPYEQYF. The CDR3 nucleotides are TGTGCCAGCAGAGGGGCCATTATTCCCCCCTACGAGCAGTACTTC.

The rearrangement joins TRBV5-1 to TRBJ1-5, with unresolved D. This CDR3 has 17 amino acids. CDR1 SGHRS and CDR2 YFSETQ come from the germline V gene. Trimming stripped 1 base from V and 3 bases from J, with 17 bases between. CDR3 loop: CASSLFPIVESNQPQHF. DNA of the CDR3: TGCGCCAGCAGCTTGTTCCCCATTGTGGAGTCCAATCAGCCCCAGCATTTT. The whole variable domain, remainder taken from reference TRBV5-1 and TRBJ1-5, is KAGVTQTPRYLIKTRGQQVTLSCSPISGHRSVSWYQQTPGQGLQFLFEYFSETQRNKGNFPGRFSGRQFSNSRSEMNVSTLELGDSALYLCASSLFPIVESNQPQHFGDGTRLSIL.

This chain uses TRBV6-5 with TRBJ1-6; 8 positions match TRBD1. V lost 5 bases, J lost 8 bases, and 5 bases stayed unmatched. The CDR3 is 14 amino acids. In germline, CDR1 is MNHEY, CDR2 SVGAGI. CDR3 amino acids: CASSTRTGYSPLHF. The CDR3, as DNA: TGTGCCAGCAGTACCAGGACAGGGTATTCACCCCTCCACTTT.

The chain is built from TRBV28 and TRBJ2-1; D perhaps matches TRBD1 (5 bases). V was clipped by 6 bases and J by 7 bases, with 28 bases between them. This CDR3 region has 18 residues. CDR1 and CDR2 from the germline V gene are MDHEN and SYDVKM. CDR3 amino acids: CASRLVGAAETMDNEQFF. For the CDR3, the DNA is TGTGCCAGCAGGCTAGTAGGGGCGGCCGAGACCATGGATAATGAGCAGTTCTTC.

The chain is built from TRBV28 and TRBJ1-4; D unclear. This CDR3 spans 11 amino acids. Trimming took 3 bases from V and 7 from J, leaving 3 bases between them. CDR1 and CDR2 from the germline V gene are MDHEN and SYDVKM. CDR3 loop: CASSFSEKLFF. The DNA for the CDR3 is TGTGCCAGCAGTTTCAGTGAAAAACTGTTTTTT. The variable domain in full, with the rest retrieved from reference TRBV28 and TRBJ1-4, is DVKVTQSSRYLVKRTGEKVFLECVQDMDHENMFWYRQDPGLGLRLIYFSYDVKMKEKGDIPEGYSVSREKKERFSLILESASTNQTSMYLCASSFSEKLFFGSGTQLSVL.

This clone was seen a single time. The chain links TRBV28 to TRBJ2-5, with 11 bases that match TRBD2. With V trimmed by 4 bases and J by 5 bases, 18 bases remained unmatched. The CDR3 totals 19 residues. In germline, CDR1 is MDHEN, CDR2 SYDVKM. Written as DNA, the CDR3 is TGTGCCAGCAGTTCCGCCTCAACTCCTTCTAGCGGGGGGTTCGAGACCCAGTACTTC. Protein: CASSSASTPSSGGFETQYF. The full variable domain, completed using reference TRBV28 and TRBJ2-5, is DVKVTQSSRYLVKRTGEKVFLECVQDMDHENMFWYRQDPGLGLRLIYFSYDVKMKEKGDIPEGYSVSREKKERFSLILESASTNQTSMYLCASSSASTPSSGGFETQYFGPGTRLLVL.

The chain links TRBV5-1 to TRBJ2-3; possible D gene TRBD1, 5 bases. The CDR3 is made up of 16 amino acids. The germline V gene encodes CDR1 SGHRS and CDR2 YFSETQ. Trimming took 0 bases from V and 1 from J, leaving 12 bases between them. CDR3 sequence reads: CASSLESRVGTDTQYF. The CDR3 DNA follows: TGCGCCAGCAGCTTGGAGTCCAGGGTTGGCACAGATACGCAGTATTTT.

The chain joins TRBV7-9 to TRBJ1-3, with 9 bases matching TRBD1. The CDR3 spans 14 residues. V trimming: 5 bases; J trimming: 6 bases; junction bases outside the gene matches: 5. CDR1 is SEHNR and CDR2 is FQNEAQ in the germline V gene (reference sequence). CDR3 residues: CASSPRTGVNTIYF. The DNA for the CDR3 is TGTGCCAGCAGCCCCCGGACAGGGGTAAACACCATATATTTT. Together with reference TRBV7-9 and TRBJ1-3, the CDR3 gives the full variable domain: DTGVSQNPRHKITKRGQNVTFRCDPISEHNRLYWYRQTLGQGPEFLTYFQNEAQLEKSRLLSDRFSAERPKGSFSTLEIQRTEQGDSAMYLCASSPRTGVNTIYFGEGSWLTVV.

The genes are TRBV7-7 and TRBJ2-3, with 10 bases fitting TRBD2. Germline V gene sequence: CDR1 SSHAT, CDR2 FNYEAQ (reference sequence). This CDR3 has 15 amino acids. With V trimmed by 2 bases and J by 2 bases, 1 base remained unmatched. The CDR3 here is CASSLLAGATDTQYF. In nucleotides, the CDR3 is TGTGCCAGCAGCTTACTAGCGGGGGCCACAGATACGCAGTATTTT. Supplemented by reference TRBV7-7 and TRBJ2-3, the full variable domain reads GAGVSQSPRYKVTKRGQDVTLRCDPISSHATLYWYQQALGQGPEFLTYFNYEAQPDKSGLPSDRFSAERPEGSISTLTIQRTEQRDSAMYRCASSLLAGATDTQYFGPGTRLTVL.

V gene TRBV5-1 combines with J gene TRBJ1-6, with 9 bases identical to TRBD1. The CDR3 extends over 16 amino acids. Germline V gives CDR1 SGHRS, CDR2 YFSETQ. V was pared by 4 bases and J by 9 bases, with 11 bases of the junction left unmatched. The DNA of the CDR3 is TGCGCCAGCAGCCCCGGTGCGGGACAGGGAGTTTCACCCCTCCACTTT. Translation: CASSPGAGQGVSPLHF.

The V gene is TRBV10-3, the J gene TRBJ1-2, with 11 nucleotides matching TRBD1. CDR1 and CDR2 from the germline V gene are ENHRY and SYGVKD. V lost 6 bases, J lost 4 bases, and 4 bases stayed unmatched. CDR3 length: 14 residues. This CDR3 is CAISLGQGAYGYTF. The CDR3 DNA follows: TGTGCCATCAGCCTTGGACAGGGGGCCTATGGCTACACCTTC.